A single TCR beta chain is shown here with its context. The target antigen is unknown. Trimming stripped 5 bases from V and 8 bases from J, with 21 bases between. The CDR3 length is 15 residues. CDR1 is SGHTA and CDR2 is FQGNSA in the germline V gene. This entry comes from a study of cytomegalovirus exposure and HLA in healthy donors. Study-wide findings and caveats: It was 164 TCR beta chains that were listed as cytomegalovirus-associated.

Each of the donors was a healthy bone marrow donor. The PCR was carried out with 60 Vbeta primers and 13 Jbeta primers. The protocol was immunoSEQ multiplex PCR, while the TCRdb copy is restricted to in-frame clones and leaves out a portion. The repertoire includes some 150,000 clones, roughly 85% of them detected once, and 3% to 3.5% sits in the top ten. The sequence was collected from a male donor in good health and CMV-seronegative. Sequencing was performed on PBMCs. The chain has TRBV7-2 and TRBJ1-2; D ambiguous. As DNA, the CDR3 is TGTGCCAGCAGCGCACAGAAGGTGGGCCCGGGGGGCTACACCTTC. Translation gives CASSAQKVGPGGYTF.